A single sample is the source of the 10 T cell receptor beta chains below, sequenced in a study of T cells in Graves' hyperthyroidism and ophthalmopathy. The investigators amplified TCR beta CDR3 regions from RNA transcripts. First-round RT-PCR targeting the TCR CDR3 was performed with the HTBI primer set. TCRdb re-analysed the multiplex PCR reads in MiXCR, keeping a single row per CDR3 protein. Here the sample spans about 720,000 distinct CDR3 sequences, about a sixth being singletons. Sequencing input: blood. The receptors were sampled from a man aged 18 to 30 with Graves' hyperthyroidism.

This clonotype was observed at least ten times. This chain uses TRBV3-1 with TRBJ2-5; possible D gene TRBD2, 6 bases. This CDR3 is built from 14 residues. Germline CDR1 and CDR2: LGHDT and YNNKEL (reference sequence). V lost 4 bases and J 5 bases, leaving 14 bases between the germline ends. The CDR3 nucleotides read TGTGCCAGCAGCCCACGGTTAGCGGATGAGACCCAGTACTTC. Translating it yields CASSPRLADETQYF.

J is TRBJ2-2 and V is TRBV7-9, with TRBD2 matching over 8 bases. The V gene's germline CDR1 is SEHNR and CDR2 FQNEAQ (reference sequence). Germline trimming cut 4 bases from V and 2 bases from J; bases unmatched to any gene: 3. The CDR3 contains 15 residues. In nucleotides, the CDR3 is TGTGCCAGCAGCTCTATAGCGGGAAACACCGGGGAGCTGTTTTTT. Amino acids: CASSSIAGNTGELFF.

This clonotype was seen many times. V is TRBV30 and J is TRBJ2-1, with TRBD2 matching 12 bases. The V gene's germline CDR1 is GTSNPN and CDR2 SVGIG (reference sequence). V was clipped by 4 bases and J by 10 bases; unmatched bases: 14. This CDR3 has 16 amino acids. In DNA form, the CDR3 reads TGTGCCTGGACCCTTAGGGGAGGACTAGCGGGACGGGAGCAGTTCTTC. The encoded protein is CAWTLRGGLAGREQFF. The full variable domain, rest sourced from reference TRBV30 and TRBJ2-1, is SQTIHQWPATLVQPVGSPLSLECTVEGTSNPNLYWYRQAAGRGLQLLFYSVGIGQISSEVPQNLSASRPQDRQFILSSKKLLLSDSGFYLCAWTLRGGLAGREQFFGPGTRLTVL.

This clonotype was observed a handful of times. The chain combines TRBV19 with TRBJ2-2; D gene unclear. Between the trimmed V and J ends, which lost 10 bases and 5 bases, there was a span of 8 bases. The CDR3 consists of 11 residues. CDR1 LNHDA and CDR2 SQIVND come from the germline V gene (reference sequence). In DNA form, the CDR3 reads TGTGCCATCGGCTATACCGGGGAGCTGTTTTTT. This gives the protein CAIGYTGELFF.

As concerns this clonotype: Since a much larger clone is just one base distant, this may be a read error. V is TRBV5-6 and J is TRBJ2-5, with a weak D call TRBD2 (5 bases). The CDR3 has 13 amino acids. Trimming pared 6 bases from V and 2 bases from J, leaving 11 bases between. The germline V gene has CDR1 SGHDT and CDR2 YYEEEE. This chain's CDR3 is CASTSDLQETQYF. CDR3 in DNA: TGTGCCAGCACCTCGGACTTACAAGAGACCCAGTACTTC.

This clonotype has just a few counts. The CDR3, as DNA: TGTGCCAGCAGAAATACCTTTGGGACAGGGAAAAACATTCAGTACTTC. Protein product: CASRNTFGTGKNIQYF. V and J are TRBV6-2 or TRBV6-3 and TRBJ2-4; TRBD1 aligns across 9 bases. Trimming at V came to 6 bases and at J to 4 bases, leaving 10 bases not matched to a gene. Germline V gives CDR1 MNHEY, CDR2 SVGEGT. This CDR3 has 16 amino acids.

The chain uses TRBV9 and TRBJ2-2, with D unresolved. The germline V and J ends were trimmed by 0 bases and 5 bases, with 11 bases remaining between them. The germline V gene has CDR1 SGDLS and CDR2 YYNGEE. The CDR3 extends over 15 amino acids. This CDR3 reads CASSVDVRETGELFF. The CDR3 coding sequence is TGTGCCAGCAGCGTAGATGTCAGAGAAACCGGGGAGCTGTTTTTT.

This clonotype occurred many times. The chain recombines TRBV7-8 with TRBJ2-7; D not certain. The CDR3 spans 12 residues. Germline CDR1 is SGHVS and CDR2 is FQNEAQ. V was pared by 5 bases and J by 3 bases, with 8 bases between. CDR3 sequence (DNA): TGTGCCAGCAGCCCCTGGGACTACGAGCAGTACTTC. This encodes CASSPWDYEQYF. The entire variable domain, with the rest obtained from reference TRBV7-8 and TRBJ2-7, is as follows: GAGVSQSPRYKVAKRGQDVALRCDPISGHVSLFWYQQALGQGPEFLTYFQNEAQLDKSGLPSDRFFAERPEGSVSTLKIQRTQQEDSAVYLCASSPWDYEQYFGPGTRLTVT.

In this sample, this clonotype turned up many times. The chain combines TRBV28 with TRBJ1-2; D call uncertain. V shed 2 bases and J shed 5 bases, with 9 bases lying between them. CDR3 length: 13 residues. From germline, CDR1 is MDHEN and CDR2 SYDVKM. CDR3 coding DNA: TGTGCCAGCAGTTTACTCCCCGCTTATGGCTACACCTTC. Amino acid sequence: CASSLLPAYGYTF.

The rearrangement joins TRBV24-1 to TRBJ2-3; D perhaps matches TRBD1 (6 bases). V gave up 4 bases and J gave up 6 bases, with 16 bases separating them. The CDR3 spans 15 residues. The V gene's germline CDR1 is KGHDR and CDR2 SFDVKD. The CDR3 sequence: CATSDPGQTGDTQYF. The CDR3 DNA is TGTGCCACCAGTGACCCAGGACAGACGGGGGATACGCAGTATTTT.